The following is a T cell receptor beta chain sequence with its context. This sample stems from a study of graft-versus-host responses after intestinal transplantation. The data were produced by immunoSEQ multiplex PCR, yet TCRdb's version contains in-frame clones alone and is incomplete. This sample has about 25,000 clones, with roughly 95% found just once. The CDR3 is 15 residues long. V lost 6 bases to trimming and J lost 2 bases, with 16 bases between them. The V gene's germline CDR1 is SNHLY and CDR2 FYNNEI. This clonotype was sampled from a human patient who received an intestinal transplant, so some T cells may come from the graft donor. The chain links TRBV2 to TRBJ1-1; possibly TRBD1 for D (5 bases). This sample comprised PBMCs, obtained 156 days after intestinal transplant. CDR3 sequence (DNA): TGTGCCAGCAGCCCCGAGGGGTCCTTAAACACTGAAGCTTTCTTT. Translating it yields CASSPEGSLNTEAFF. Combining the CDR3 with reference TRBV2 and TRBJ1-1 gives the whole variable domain EPEVTQTPSHQVTQMGQEVILRCVPISNHLYFYWYRQILGQKVEFLVSFYNNEISEKSEIFDDQFSVERPDGSNFTLKIRSTKLEDSAMYFCASSPEGSLNTEAFFGQGTRLTVV.